The 30 T cell receptor beta chains below were found in one sample sequenced in a study of T cell repertoires in cytomegalovirus infection. TCRdb ran MiXCR on the reads and lists one entry per CDR3 protein. There are roughly 340,000 distinct CDR3 sequences in the sample; 25% to 35% occur only once, and around 20% lies in the top ten. No antigen is known for these receptors. The starting material was cultured PBMCs, obtained from culture after CMV antigen stimulation. All receptors derive from a human donor in good health (CMV status not recorded). Some clones in this sample may be carry-over from other donors' samples.

The chain recombines TRBV12-3 or TRBV12-4 with TRBJ2-5; 7 nucleotides line up with TRBD1. CDR3 length equals 18 residues. The V segment lost 4 bases and the J segment 0 bases; nucleotides outside the gene matches: 14. The DNA for the CDR3 is TGTGCCAGCAGTTCTAGGTTAGCCACAGGGGCCAACCAAGAGACCCAGTACTTC. It is translated as CASSSRLATGANQETQYF.

This clonotype is a singleton in its sample. This chain connects TRBV6-5 to TRBJ1-2, with unresolved D. The V end was cut by 6 bases, the J end by 6 bases, with 23 bases between. The CDR3 covers 16 residues. From germline, CDR1 is MNHEY and CDR2 SVGAGI. The CDR3 coding sequence is TGTGCCAGCAGCCCCCTTCAGGCACGGAGGGCTAATGGCTACACCTTC. This gives the protein CASSPLQARRANGYTF.

The chain couples TRBV28 to TRBJ1-2; D is unclear. The V gene's germline CDR1 is MDHEN and CDR2 SYDVKM. The CDR3 is 12 residues long. V shed 7 bases and J shed 8 bases, with 14 bases lying between them. The CDR3 bases are TGTGCCAGCATGTTCCTGGGTGCCGGCTACACCTTC. This encodes CASMFLGAGYTF.

V is TRBV6-1 and J is TRBJ1-1, with D perhaps TRBD1 (6 bases). V was pared by 2 bases and J by 11 bases, with 18 bases between. Germline loops: CDR1 MNHNS, CDR2 SASEGT. The CDR3 runs to 14 residues. Written as DNA, the CDR3 is TGTGCCAGCAGTGAAAGTGGTAGGACAGAGAGGGCTTTCTTT. It encodes CASSESGRTERAFF.

This clonotype was seen ten or more times. The rearrangement links TRBV7-3 to TRBJ1-3, with D hard to call. Germline loops: CDR1 SGHTA, CDR2 FQGTGA. Trimming cost V 5 bases and J 4 bases, with 9 bases left between them. CDR3 length: 13 residues. CDR3 in amino acids: CASSLGPGNTIYF. The CDR3 DNA sequence: TGTGCCAGCAGCCTTGGACCGGGAAACACCATATATTTT.

This clonotype was counted a few times. This chain connects TRBV12-3 or TRBV12-4 to TRBJ1-5; the match to TRBD1 covers 8 bases. With 5 bases clipped from V and 8 bases from J, the junction kept 8 bases outside the gene matches. This CDR3 spans 14 amino acids. The CDR3 sequence: CASSRDRHMEPQHF. The CDR3 bases are TGTGCCAGCAGTCGGGACAGGCACATGGAGCCCCAGCATTTT.

The gene calls are TRBV9 and TRBJ2-7, with 11 bases that match TRBD2. The CDR3 covers 16 residues. V lost 4 bases to trimming and J lost 2 bases; unmatched junction nucleotides: 8. Germline V gene data show CDR1 as SGDLS and CDR2 as YYNGEE. The CDR3 bases are TGTGCCAGCAGCACACAGACTAGCGGGGAGACCTACGAGCAGTACTTC. Protein sequence: CASSTQTSGETYEQYF.

This clonotype was detected ten times or more. J is TRBJ2-1 and V is TRBV7-3; D is uncertain. Between the trimmed V and J ends, which lost 3 bases and 5 bases, there was a span of 8 bases. CDR1 and CDR2 from the germline V gene are SGHTA and FQGTGA. This CDR3 has 13 residues. DNA of the CDR3: TGTGCCAGCAGCTTTAACCTTGACAATGAGCAGTTCTTC. Translation: CASSFNLDNEQFF.

This clonotype was detected ten times or more. This rearrangement joins TRBV3-1 to TRBJ2-1, with TRBD2 matching 9 bases. The CDR3 covers 15 residues. After removal of 4 bases from V and 4 bases from J, the junction contained 5 bases not matched to a gene. The germline V gene has CDR1 LGHDT and CDR2 YNNKEL (reference sequence). The CDR3 nucleotides are TGTGCCAGCAGCCTAACTAGCGGGCTTTACAATGAGCAGTTCTTC. Translating it yields CASSLTSGLYNEQFF.

This clonotype was seen repeatedly, ten times or more. The chain links TRBV12-3 or TRBV12-4 to TRBJ1-2; a possible D gene is TRBD1 (5 bases). The CDR3 has 16 residues. The germline V and J ends were trimmed by 3 bases and 4 bases, with 18 bases remaining between them. CDR3 loop: CASSFGLRQRGYGYTF. The DNA of the CDR3 is TGTGCCAGCAGTTTCGGCCTCAGACAGCGAGGCTATGGCTACACCTTC.

This chain joins TRBV11-2 and TRBJ1-2; D unresolved. This CDR3 region has 14 residues. Trimming took off 4 bases at V and 9 bases at J, with 18 bases between the two ends. Germline CDR1 reads SGHAT; CDR2 reads FQNNGV. The chain's CDR3 is CASSSWTARFRYTF. In DNA form, the CDR3 reads TGTGCCAGCAGCTCGTGGACGGCCAGATTCCGCTACACCTTC.

This clonotype was recorded many times. The CDR3 protein is CASSLDVGPRSPLHF. The CDR3 DNA reads TGTGCCAGCAGCCTCGACGTCGGACCCCGTTCACCCCTCCACTTT. The chain joins TRBV7-8 to TRBJ1-6; D not certain. Germline V gives CDR1 SGHVS, CDR2 FQNEAQ. CDR3 length: 15 amino acids. Trimming removed 5 bases from V and 9 bases from J, with 17 bases in between.

The chain is built from TRBV25-1 and TRBJ2-6; D not certain. Trimming left V 3 bases short and J 0 bases short, with 6 bases between. Germline CDR1 is MGHDK and CDR2 is SYGVNS. The CDR3 has 15 residues. CDR3 sequence reads: CASSERFSGANVLTF. The CDR3 nucleotides read TGTGCCAGCAGTGAGAGGTTCTCTGGGGCCAACGTCCTGACTTTC.

Only a few counts were recorded for this clonotype. This chain uses TRBV7-2 with TRBJ1-2; D call uncertain. Germline assignment: CDR1 SGHTA and CDR2 FQGNSA. This CDR3 spans 19 amino acids. Trimming removed 1 base at V and 1 base at J, with 22 bases between. CDR3 bases: TGTGCCAGCAGCTTAGGGTTGGGCAGCGTCCACATCCTTAACTATGGCTACACCTTC. This sequence encodes CASSLGLGSVHILNYGYTF.

This clonotype has a count of ten or more. V is TRBV20-1 and J is TRBJ1-6, with 7 bases lining up with TRBD1. This CDR3 is 13 amino acids long. The junction had 10 bases not matched to a gene; V was cut back by 3 bases and J by 14 bases. CDR1 and CDR2 (germline): DFQATT, SNEGSKA (reference sequence). CDR3 loop: CSARVTGEGTLHF. DNA of the CDR3: TGCAGTGCTAGGGTTACAGGGGAGGGGACCCTCCACTTT.

This clonotype was seen repeatedly, ten times or more. This rearrangement joins TRBV7-2 to TRBJ2-1; no definite D call. Germline CDR1 SGHTA, CDR2 FQGNSA. The CDR3 loop spans 14 amino acids. Trimming removed 1 base at V and 4 bases at J, with 8 bases between. This CDR3 is CASSLVVGYNEQFF. The CDR3 nucleotides are TGTGCCAGCAGCTTAGTCGTGGGGTACAATGAGCAGTTCTTC.

V usage is TRBV6-2 or TRBV6-3 and J usage is TRBJ1-2; TRBD1 agrees at 9 bases. Germline-derived CDR1 and CDR2 are MNHEY and SVGEGT. The CDR3 is 16 residues long. J gave up 2 bases and V 2 bases, and 6 bases lay outside the gene matches. The CDR3, as DNA: TGTGCCAGCAGTTACACAAGACAGGGGGACAACTATGGCTACACCTTC. Translating it yields CASSYTRQGDNYGYTF.

This clonotype was recorded a few times. The CDR3 reads CASSQDIAGQGNGYTF. The CDR3 region has the DNA TGTGCCAGCAGCCAAGATATTGCGGGACAGGGGAATGGCTACACCTTC. The rearrangement joins TRBV4-2 to TRBJ1-2; 10 bases fit TRBD1. CDR1 and CDR2 (germline): LGHNA, YNFKEQ. J lost 6 bases, V lost 0 bases, and 7 bases had no gene match. The CDR3 sequence is 16 residues long.

The V and J genes are TRBV7-6 and TRBJ2-5, with 7 bases matching TRBD1. Germline V gene sequence: CDR1 SGHVS, CDR2 FNYEAQ. The CDR3 spans 13 residues. With 0 bases clipped from V and 7 bases from J, the junction kept 2 bases outside the gene matches. CDR3 region: CASSLAEGATQYF. The CDR3 coding sequence is TGTGCCAGCAGCTTAGCTGAGGGGGCGACCCAGTACTTC.

The rearrangement uses TRBV11-2 and TRBJ2-1, with D perhaps matching TRBD1 (6 bases). The CDR3 runs to 15 residues. The V end was cut by 0 bases, the J end by 6 bases, with 12 bases between. Per germline, CDR1 SGHAT and CDR2 FQNNGV. The CDR3 coding sequence is TGTGCCAGCAGCTTAGATCTGGTAGGGGGCAATGAGCAGTTCTTC. As protein: CASSLDLVGGNEQFF.

CDR3 protein: CSASAGTTYNSPLHF. The CDR3 DNA is TGCAGTGCTAGCGCAGGGACAACCTATAATTCACCCCTCCACTTT. This chain links TRBV20-1 with TRBJ1-6, with D possibly being TRBD1 (6 bases). Per the germline V gene, CDR1 is DFQATT and CDR2 is SNEGSKA (reference sequence). The CDR3 covers 15 residues. Trimming took off 3 bases at V and 2 bases at J, with 11 bases between the two ends.

This clonotype was seen a handful of times. The chain employs TRBV7-9 and TRBJ2-1; D not resolved. Deletions cut 5 bases from V and 6 bases from J, with 8 bases between. From germline, CDR1 is SEHNR and CDR2 FQNEAQ (reference sequence). The CDR3 covers 12 residues. The CDR3, as DNA: TGTGCCAGCAGCCCCACACCCAATGAGCAGTTCTTC. The encoded protein is CASSPTPNEQFF.

This clonotype turned up a few times. The chain joins TRBV4-2 to TRBJ1-2; 8 bases align to TRBD1. CDR3 length: 15 residues. The V gene end was trimmed by 2 bases and the J gene end by 4 bases; junction bases not matched to a gene: 6. CDR1 and CDR2 from the germline V gene are LGHNA and YNFKEQ. The CDR3 coding sequence is TGTGCCAGCAGCCAACCGGACAGGGTGAGCTATGGCTACACCTTC. Its translation is CASSQPDRVSYGYTF.

There are many counts of this clonotype. V is TRBV6-1 and J is TRBJ1-4; D gene unclear. Per the germline V gene, CDR1 is MNHNS and CDR2 is SASEGT. The CDR3 sequence is 12 residues long. CDR3 protein: CAAGRTNEKLFF. The CDR3 DNA reads as TGTGCGGCGGGCCGGACGAATGAAAAACTGTTTTTT.

This clonotype was counted only a few times. The chain recombines TRBV4-2 with TRBJ2-3; the match to TRBD2 covers 9 bases. The trim removed 0 bases at V and 4 bases at J, leaving 11 bases unmatched. This CDR3 spans 18 amino acids. Germline CDR1 LGHNA, CDR2 YNFKEQ. CDR3 bases: TGTGCCAGCAGCCAAGAAGAGAATAGCGGGAGTACCGCAGATACGCAGTATTTT. Translating gives CASSQEENSGSTADTQYF.

This clonotype turned up a few times. The V gene is TRBV6-1, the J gene TRBJ1-1; D is undetermined. V lost 1 base, J lost 2 bases, and 11 bases lay in between. The CDR3 has 15 residues. Germline V CDR1 and CDR2: MNHNS, SASEGT. Written as DNA, the CDR3 is TGTGCCAGCAGTGAAGATCAACGGGCCAACACTGAAGCTTTCTTT. As protein: CASSEDQRANTEAFF.

This clonotype was found a few times. The rearrangement joins TRBV6-5 to TRBJ2-7, with 10 nucleotides matching TRBD2. Germline CDR1 reads MNHEY; CDR2 reads SVGAGI. Trimming took 4 bases from V and 9 from J; bases not matched to a gene: 9. This CDR3 is 14 amino acids long. Here the CDR3 reads CASSSGLASRGQYF. The CDR3 DNA reads as TGTGCCAGCAGTTCGGGACTAGCGTCCAGGGGGCAGTACTTC.

This clonotype was recorded a few times. The chain links TRBV27 to TRBJ2-2; D call uncertain. Trimming stripped 8 bases from V and 1 base from J, with 8 bases between. Germline V lookup: CDR1 MNHEY, CDR2 SMNVEV (reference sequence). CDR3 size: 13 residues. CDR3 DNA: TGTGCCAGCCAACCTCTGAACACCGGGGAGCTGTTTTTT. Its translation: CASQPLNTGELFF.

The chain employs TRBV6-4 and TRBJ2-7; the match to TRBD2 covers 11 bases. Germline V CDR1 and CDR2: MRHNA, SNTAGT. V shed 4 bases, J shed 3 bases, and the junction held 5 bases outside the gene matches. The CDR3 runs 15 residues. For the CDR3, the DNA is TGTGCCAGCAGTGCCGAACTAGCGGGGGTCTACGAGCAGTACTTC. Translated, it gives CASSAELAGVYEQYF.

V and J are TRBV23-1 and TRBJ1-5; possible D gene TRBD1, 5 bases. TRBV23-1 is treated as an ORF (open reading frame) with a function not yet certain. This CDR3 has 15 residues. Trimming shortened V by 3 bases and J by 4 bases, and 13 bases separated the two germline ends. The DNA of the CDR3 is TGCGCCAGCAGTCACTACAGACAGACTAATCAGCCCCAGCATTTT. Its translation is CASSHYRQTNQPQHF.